One and the same sample provided the 15 T cell receptor beta chains below, sequenced in a study of T cells in Graves' hyperthyroidism and ophthalmopathy (dated by TCRdb to about 2019). Library creation used multiplex PCR. The sample was run on an Illumina HiSeq 2000. TCR beta CDR3 regions were amplified from RNA transcripts. The first round of RT-PCR for the TCR CDR3 was performed with the HTBI primer set and the Qiagen OneStep RT-PCR kit. Starting from the raw public reads, TCRdb applied fastp trimming at Q25, assembled clones with MiXCR and retained in-frame beta chains. Each CDR3 protein gets just one entry, which takes the most common genes and DNA from the rows behind it. The sample data list hundreds of thousands of distinct CDR3 sequences, and around a fifth of these were observed just once. The ten largest make up approximately 54% of the sample. The sequencing sample was made of blood. The receptors stem from a woman in her sixties or seventies with Graves' ophthalmopathy.

In this sample, this clonotype turned up many times. V usage is TRBV7-3 and J usage is TRBJ2-7; D gene unclear. The CDR3 runs to 13 residues. Germline V gene sequence: CDR1 SGHTA, CDR2 FQGTGA. V dropped 2 bases and J dropped 9 bases, with 14 bases sitting between them. CDR3: CASSLGQSEVQYF. Written as DNA, the CDR3 is TGTGCCAGCAGCTTAGGGCAGTCCGAGGTGCAGTACTTC.

This clonotype was found a few times. This chain connects TRBV9 to TRBJ1-1; D unresolved. Germline-derived CDR1 and CDR2 are SGDLS and YYNGEE. This CDR3 contains 13 residues. Trimming left V 4 bases short and J 3 bases short, with 10 bases between. CDR3 nucleotides: TGTGCCAGCAGCTCCAGTTGGTACACTGAAGCTTTCTTT. Protein: CASSSSWYTEAFF. The whole variable domain, filled in from reference TRBV9 and TRBJ1-1, reads DSGVTQTPKHLITATGQRVTLRCSPRSGDLSVYWYQQSLDQGLQFLIQYYNGEERAKGNILERFSAQQFPDLHSELNLSSLELGDSALYFCASSSSWYTEAFFGQGTRLTVV.

The chain combines TRBV7-3 with TRBJ2-1; maybe TRBD1 (6 bases). Germline V gene lookup returns CDR1 SGHTA and CDR2 FQGTGA. Between the trimmed V and J ends, which lost 1 base and 3 bases, there was a span of 10 bases. This CDR3 spans 15 amino acids. The CDR3 sequence is CASSLSAGDYNEQFF. The CDR3 nucleotides read TGTGCCAGCAGCTTAAGTGCAGGGGACTACAATGAGCAGTTCTTC. Full variable domain (rest looked up from reference TRBV7-3 and TRBJ2-1): GAGVSQTPSNKVTEKGKYVELRCDPISGHTALYWYRQSLGQGPEFLIYFQGTGAADDSGLPNDRFFAVRPEGSVSTLKIQRTERGDSAVYLCASSLSAGDYNEQFFGPGTRLTVL.

This clonotype was counted a few times. The CDR3 loop is CASSLDWTPPTEAFF. The CDR3 bases are TGCGCCAGCAGCTTGGATTGGACACCACCCACTGAAGCTTTCTTT. The chain has TRBV5-1 and TRBJ1-1; D is possibly TRBD1 (5 bases). Per the germline V gene, CDR1 is SGHRS and CDR2 is YFSETQ. The CDR3 consists of 15 residues. V was trimmed by 0 bases and J by 4 bases, leaving 13 bases between them.

This clonotype has only a few counts. The chain joins TRBV9 to TRBJ2-3, with a tentative D call TRBD2 (5 bases). V was trimmed by 0 bases and J by 0 bases, leaving 11 bases between them. Germline values: CDR1 SGDLS, CDR2 YYNGEE. This CDR3 spans 16 amino acids. CDR3 in DNA: TGTGCCAGCAGCGTAGAAAGCGGTACTAGCACAGATACGCAGTATTTT. The encoded protein is CASSVESGTSTDTQYF.

The V call is TRBV28, the J call TRBJ1-6; possibly TRBD1 for D (5 bases). CDR3 length equals 16 residues. The V gene's germline CDR1 is MDHEN and CDR2 SYDVKM. Trimming removed 7 bases from V and 7 bases from J, with 20 bases in between. CDR3 bases: TGTGCCAGCACTTCCATACCCGGGACGCTAAATTCACCCCTCCACTTT. This codes for CASTSIPGTLNSPLHF.

This clonotype was seen repeatedly, ten times or more. This chain connects TRBV10-3 to TRBJ2-2; 14 bases are shared with TRBD2. Germline loops: CDR1 ENHRY, CDR2 SYGVKD. J was trimmed by 2 bases and V by 5 bases; bases with no gene match: 4. CDR3 size: 17 residues. The CDR3: CAISKTSGRANTGELFF. The CDR3 nucleotides are TGTGCCATCAGTAAGACTAGCGGGAGGGCCAACACCGGGGAGCTGTTTTTT.

This clonotype was seen many times. The chain combines TRBV11-1 with TRBJ2-1, with D perhaps matching TRBD2 (6 bases). Deletions cut 5 bases from V and 8 bases from J, with 16 bases between. Germline V CDR1 and CDR2: SGHAT, FQDESV (reference sequence). The CDR3 has 14 residues. The CDR3 DNA reads as TGTGCCAGCAGCGTGGGACTCCTAAGCTATGAGCAGTTCTTC. Protein product: CASSVGLLSYEQFF.

V gene TRBV2 combines with J gene TRBJ2-1; perhaps D is TRBD1 or TRBD2 (5 bases each). The CDR3 spans 12 residues. Trimming took 7 bases from V and 9 from J, leaving 13 bases between them. The germline V gene has CDR1 SNHLY and CDR2 FYNNEI. This CDR3 is CASNPAGAEQFF. The CDR3 nucleotides are TGTGCCAGCAATCCAGCCGGGGCTGAGCAGTTCTTC.

The V and J genes are TRBV30 and TRBJ1-4, with D possibly being TRBD1 (5 bases). V was cut by 4 bases and J by 0 bases, with 15 bases left in between. The CDR3 has 16 residues. From germline, CDR1 is GTSNPN and CDR2 SVGIG (reference sequence). The CDR3 sequence: CAWTSGTSATNEKLFF. CDR3 sequence (DNA): TGTGCCTGGACCTCCGGGACTTCTGCAACTAATGAAAAACTGTTTTTT.

This clonotype was seen at least ten times. V gene TRBV12-3 or TRBV12-4 combines with J gene TRBJ1-6, with D perhaps TRBD1 (6 bases). This CDR3 has 14 amino acids. V lost 5 bases and J 5 bases, leaving 10 bases between the germline ends. DNA for the CDR3: TGTGCCAGCAGTAATCGACAGGATAATTCACCCCTCCACTTT. It encodes CASSNRQDNSPLHF.

This clonotype appeared many times. The rearrangement joins TRBV12-3 or TRBV12-4 to TRBJ2-5; 9 positions agree with TRBD1. After removal of 4 bases from V and 4 bases from J, the junction contained 7 bases not matched to a gene. The CDR3 consists of 15 residues. The CDR3 loop reads CASSYDRGNGETQYF. The CDR3 DNA sequence: TGTGCCAGCAGTTATGACAGGGGGAATGGAGAGACCCAGTACTTC.

This chain links TRBV19 with TRBJ1-5; TRBD1 aligns across 9 bases. V was clipped by 6 bases and J by 3 bases; unmatched bases: 6. The CDR3 runs 15 residues. Germline loops: CDR1 LNHDA, CDR2 SQIVND (reference sequence). CDR3 sequence reads: CASRPGQGNNQPQHF. CDR3 nucleotides: TGTGCCAGTAGGCCGGGACAGGGTAACAATCAGCCCCAGCATTTT.

This clonotype came up a few times. The V gene is TRBV6-6, the J gene TRBJ2-7, with D unresolved. The CDR3 loop spans 15 amino acids. Trimming cost V 0 bases and J 0 bases, with 9 bases left between them. Looked up from germline, CDR1 is MNHNY and CDR2 is SVGAGI (reference sequence). The CDR3 is CASSYSRRDSYEQYF. The CDR3 DNA follows: TGTGCCAGCAGTTACTCGAGAAGGGACTCCTACGAGCAGTACTTC.

The chain employs TRBV7-2 and TRBJ1-2; 7 bases are a match to TRBD1. V lost 5 bases to trimming and J lost 3 bases; unmatched junction nucleotides: 9. Germline CDR1 SGHTA, CDR2 FQGNSA. The CDR3 runs to 15 residues. The CDR3 protein is CASSHRDSPYYGYTF. CDR3 coding DNA: TGTGCCAGCAGCCACCGGGACAGTCCCTACTATGGCTACACCTTC. The entire variable domain, with the rest obtained from reference TRBV7-2 and TRBJ1-2, is as follows: GAGVSQSPSNKVTEKGKDVELRCDPISGHTALYWYRQSLGQGLEFLIYFQGNSAPDKSGLPSDRFSAERTGGSVSTLTIQRTQQEDSAVYLCASSHRDSPYYGYTFGSGTRLTVV.